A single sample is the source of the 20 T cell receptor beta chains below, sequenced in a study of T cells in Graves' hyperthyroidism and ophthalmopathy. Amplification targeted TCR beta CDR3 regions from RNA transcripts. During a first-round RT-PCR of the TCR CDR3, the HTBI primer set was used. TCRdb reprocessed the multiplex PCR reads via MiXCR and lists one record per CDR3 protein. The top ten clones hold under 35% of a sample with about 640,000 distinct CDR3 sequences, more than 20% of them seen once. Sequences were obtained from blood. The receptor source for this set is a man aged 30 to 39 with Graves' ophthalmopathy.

In nucleotides, the CDR3 is TGCGCCAGCAGCCAAAGGGGGACGACGCACAGGGGAACCTACAATGAGCAGTTCTTC. Protein: CASSQRGTTHRGTYNEQFF. The chain employs TRBV4-1 and TRBJ2-1, with 7 bases fitting TRBD1. J was trimmed by 2 bases and V by 2 bases; bases with no gene match: 15. This CDR3 comprises 19 residues. Per the germline V gene, CDR1 is MGHRA and CDR2 is YSYEKL.

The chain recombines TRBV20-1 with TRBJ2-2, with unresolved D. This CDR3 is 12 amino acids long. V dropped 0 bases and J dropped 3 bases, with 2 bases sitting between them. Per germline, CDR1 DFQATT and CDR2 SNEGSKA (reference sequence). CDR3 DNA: TGCAGTGCTAGAGATGACACCGGGGAGCTGTTTTTT. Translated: CSARDDTGELFF.

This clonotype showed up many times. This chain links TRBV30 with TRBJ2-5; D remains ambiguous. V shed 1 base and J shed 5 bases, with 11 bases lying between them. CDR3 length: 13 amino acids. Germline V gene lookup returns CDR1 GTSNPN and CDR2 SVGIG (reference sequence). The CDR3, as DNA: TGTGCCTGGAGTGATTTGTGGATGGAGACCCAGTACTTC. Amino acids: CAWSDLWMETQYF.

CDR3 in amino acids: CSQTDPYEQYF. The CDR3 nucleotides read TGCTCGCAGACAGACCCCTACGAGCAGTACTTC. The chain is built from TRBV20-1 and TRBJ2-7, with a tentative D call TRBD1 (5 bases). CDR1 and CDR2 from the germline V gene are DFQATT and SNEGSKA (reference sequence). The CDR3 consists of 11 residues.

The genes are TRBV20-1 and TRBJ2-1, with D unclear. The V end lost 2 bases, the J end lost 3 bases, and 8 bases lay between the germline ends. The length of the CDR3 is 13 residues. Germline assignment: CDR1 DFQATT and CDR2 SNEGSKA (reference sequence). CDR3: CSARSSLYNEQFF. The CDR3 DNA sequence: TGCAGTGCTAGATCAAGTCTCTACAATGAGCAGTTCTTC.

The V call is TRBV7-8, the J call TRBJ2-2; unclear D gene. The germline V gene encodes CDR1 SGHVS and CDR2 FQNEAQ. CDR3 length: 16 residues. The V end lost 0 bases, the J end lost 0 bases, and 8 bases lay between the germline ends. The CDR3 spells CASSLANSPNTGELFF. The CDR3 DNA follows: TGTGCCAGCAGCTTAGCGAACAGCCCGAACACCGGGGAGCTGTTTTTT.

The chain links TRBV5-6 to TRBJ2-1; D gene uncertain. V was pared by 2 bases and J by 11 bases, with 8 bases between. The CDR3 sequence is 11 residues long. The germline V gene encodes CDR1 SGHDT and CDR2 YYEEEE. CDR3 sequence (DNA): TGTGCCAGCAGCTTAAGTCAGAAGCAGTTCTTC. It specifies CASSLSQKQFF.

DNA for the CDR3: TGCAGTGCTACTAGCGGGACTTCTATCCTCTACAATGAGCAGTTCTTC. This translates into CSATSGTSILYNEQFF. The genes are TRBV20-1 and TRBJ2-1, with 9 positions matching TRBD2. From germline, CDR1 is DFQATT and CDR2 SNEGSKA (reference sequence). The CDR3 spans 16 residues. With V trimmed by 4 bases and J by 3 bases, 10 bases remained unmatched.

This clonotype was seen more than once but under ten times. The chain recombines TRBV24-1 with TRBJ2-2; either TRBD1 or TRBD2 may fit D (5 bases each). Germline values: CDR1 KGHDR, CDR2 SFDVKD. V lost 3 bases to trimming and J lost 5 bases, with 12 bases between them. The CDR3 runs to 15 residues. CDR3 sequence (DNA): TGTGCCACCAGTGATGGGGGAGTCTGGACCGGGGAGCTGTTTTTT. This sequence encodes CATSDGGVWTGELFF.

As DNA, the CDR3 is TGTGCCAGCAGCCAAGGGACGGGAGCTGAAGCTTTCTTT. Translated: CASSQGTGAEAFF. The chain uses TRBV6-1 and TRBJ1-1; D is perhaps TRBD1 (5 bases). CDR3 length equals 13 residues. Between the trimmed V and J ends, which lost 6 bases and 6 bases, there was a span of 14 bases. Germline CDR1 MNHNS, CDR2 SASEGT.

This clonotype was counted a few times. This CDR3 is CASSIWGTSGSNEQFF. Written as DNA, the CDR3 is TGTGCCAGTAGTATTTGGGGGACTAGCGGGAGCAATGAGCAGTTCTTC. The genes are TRBV19 and TRBJ2-1; 14 bases match TRBD2. This CDR3 spans 16 amino acids. The germline gives CDR1 LNHDA, CDR2 SQIVND (reference sequence). V was clipped by 3 bases and J by 6 bases; unmatched bases: 4.

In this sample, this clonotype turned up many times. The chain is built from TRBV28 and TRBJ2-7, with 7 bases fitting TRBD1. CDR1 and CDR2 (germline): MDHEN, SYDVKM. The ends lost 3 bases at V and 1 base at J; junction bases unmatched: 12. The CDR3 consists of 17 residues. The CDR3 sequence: CASSFRPGQTISYEQYF. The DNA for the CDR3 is TGTGCCAGCAGTTTTCGGCCGGGACAGACAATATCCTACGAGCAGTACTTC.

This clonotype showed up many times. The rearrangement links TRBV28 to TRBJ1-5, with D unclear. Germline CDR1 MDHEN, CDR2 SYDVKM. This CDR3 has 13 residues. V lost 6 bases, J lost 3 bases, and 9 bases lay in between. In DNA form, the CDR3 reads TGTGCCAGCAGCCCGGGCTTCAATCAGCCCCAGCATTTT. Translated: CASSPGFNQPQHF.

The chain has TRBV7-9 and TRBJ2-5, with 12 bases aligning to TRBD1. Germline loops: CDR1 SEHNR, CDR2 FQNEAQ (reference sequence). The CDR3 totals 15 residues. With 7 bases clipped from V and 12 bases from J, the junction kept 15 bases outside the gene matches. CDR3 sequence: CASTYQGTGGSIEYF. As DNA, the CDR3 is TGTGCCAGCACCTACCAAGGGACAGGGGGCTCTATAGAGTACTTC.

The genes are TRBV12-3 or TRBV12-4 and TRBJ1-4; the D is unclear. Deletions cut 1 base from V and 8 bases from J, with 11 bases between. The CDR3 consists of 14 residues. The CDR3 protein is CASSLVAGREKLFF. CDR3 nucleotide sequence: TGTGCCAGCAGTTTAGTAGCGGGTCGGGAAAAACTGTTTTTT.

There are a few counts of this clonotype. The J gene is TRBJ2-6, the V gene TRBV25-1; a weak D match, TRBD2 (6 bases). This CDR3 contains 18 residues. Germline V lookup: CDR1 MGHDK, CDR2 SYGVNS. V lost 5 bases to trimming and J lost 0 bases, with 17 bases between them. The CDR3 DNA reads TGTGCCAGCAGTCCCCTGAGGGACTCCGACTCTGGGGCCAACGTCCTGACTTTC. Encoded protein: CASSPLRDSDSGANVLTF.

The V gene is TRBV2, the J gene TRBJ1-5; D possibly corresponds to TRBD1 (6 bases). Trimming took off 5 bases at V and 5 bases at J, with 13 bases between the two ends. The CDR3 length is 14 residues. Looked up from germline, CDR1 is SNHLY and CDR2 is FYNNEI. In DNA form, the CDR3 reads TGTGCCAGCAGTTCGGGGGGCAAGTATCAGCCCCAGCATTTT. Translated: CASSSGGKYQPQHF.

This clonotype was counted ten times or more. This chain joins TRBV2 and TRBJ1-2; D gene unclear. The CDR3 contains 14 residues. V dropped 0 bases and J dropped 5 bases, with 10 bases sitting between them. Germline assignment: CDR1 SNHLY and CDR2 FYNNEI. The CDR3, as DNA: TGTGCCAGCAGTGAAGCGCCTGGGCGGTATGGCTACACCTTC. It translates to CASSEAPGRYGYTF. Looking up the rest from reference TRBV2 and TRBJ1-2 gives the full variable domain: EPEVTQTPSHQVTQMGQEVILRCVPISNHLYFYWYRQILGQKVEFLVSFYNNEISEKSEIFDDQFSVERPDGSNFTLKIRSTKLEDSAMYFCASSEAPGRYGYTFGSGTRLTVV.

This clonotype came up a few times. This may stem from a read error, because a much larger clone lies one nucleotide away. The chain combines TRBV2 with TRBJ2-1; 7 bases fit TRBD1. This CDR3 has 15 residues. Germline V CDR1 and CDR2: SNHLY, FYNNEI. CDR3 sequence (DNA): TGTGCCAGCAGTATCTACCTCGGGACAGACAATGAGCGGTTCTTC. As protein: CASSIYLGTDNERFF.

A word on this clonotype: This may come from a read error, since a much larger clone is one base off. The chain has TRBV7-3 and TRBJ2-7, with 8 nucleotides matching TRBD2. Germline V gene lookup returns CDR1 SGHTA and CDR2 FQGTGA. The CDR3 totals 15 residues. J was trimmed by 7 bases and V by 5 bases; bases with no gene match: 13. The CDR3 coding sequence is TGTGCCAGCAGCCCGAGCGGGGGCACGGTCAATGAGCAGTACTTC. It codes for CASSPSGGTVNEQYF.